The subject of this entry is one T cell receptor (beta chain). As yet, its antigen is unknown. Sequencing of TCR beta covered CD8+ and CD4+ T cells obtained from blood. The CDR3 covers 16 residues. The J segment lost 3 bases and the V segment lost 1 base, leaving 6 bases of the junction unmatched. Per germline, CDR1 DFQATT and CDR2 SNEGSKA (reference sequence). This sample is drawn from a study of CD8 T cells in Susac syndrome. Study in general: Patients with Susac syndrome were therapy-naive, on corticosteroids, or on intravenous immunoglobulin alone at blood draw.

Random-hexamer reverse transcription was applied to roughly 0.5 to 1 ug RNA. Each CDR3 protein is one row after TCRdb ran MiXCR on the immunoSEQ multiplex PCR reads. Among some 200,000 distinct CDR3 sequences listed, around 93% were seen once. Study-level results: In total CD8+ repertoires, 15 to 20 Susac-specific public clones were found, and roughly 5 in CD8+ TEMRA repertoires.

This TCR was sampled from a human donor with Susac syndrome. The rearrangement uses TRBV20-1 and TRBJ2-1, with TRBD1 matching over 10 bases. The sequencing input was CD8+ T cells from PBMCs. CDR3 nucleotides: TGCAGTGCTAGAGCAACCCGGGACAGGGGCTACAATGAGCAGTTCTTC. This encodes CSARATRDRGYNEQFF.